This is a list of T cell receptor beta chains from one sample in a study of cytomegalovirus exposure and HLA in healthy donors. Libraries were prepared by immunoSEQ multiplex PCR; TCRdb keeps only in-frame clonotypes and omits some of them. Here the sample spans about 150,000 clones, over 80% being singletons. The sequencing sample was made of PBMCs. The receptor source for this set is a boy aged 2 to 10 in good health and CMV-seronegative. Each CDR3 is given without its conserved first and last residue.

V	J	CDR3
TRBV4-3	TRBJ2-1	ASSRTSGFNEQF
TRBV18	TRBJ2-7	ASSPGLAGVGSSYEQY
TRBV6-5	TRBJ1-1	ASSYLKTGMNTEAF
TRBV9	TRBJ2-5	ASSPRGGETQY
TRBV4-1	TRBJ2-7	ASSQDPQRTTYEQY
TRBV7-2	TRBJ2-3	ASSLVSTGSTDTQY
TRBV30	TRBJ1-1	AWSPMTGLNTEAF
TRBV27	TRBJ2-5	ASSRKGRRLETQY
TRBV7-8	TRBJ1-2	ASSLDFRGAPYGYT
TRBV23-1	TRBJ1-5	ASSPRVGQVSQPQH
TRBV18	TRBJ2-5	ASSPGQGYQETQY
TRBV9	TRBJ2-2	ASSVVSGYNTGELF
TRBV9	TRBJ2-1	ASSVRTGGNNEQF
TRBV19	TRBJ1-1	ASIPSPGHLNTEAF
TRBV9	TRBJ1-1	ASSVASGYDTEAF
TRBV5-6	TRBJ1-2	ASSPPGQGWGGYT